This T cell receptor (beta chain) was sequenced during a study of long-term antiretroviral therapy in people with HIV. Study-level points and caveats: Pre-ART clonal expansions dominated every time point's repertoire.

The table lists this clone with a count of one. The antigen is not known. The assay used was immunoSEQ (version v3.0), run at survey level. Generated by immunoSEQ multiplex PCR, the TCRdb table keeps only in-frame clones and is missing some. In the table there are about 24,000 clones, approximately 81% of which are singletons. The CDR3 spans 14 residues. Germline lookup yields CDR1 MGHRA and CDR2 YSYEKL. Trimming stripped 0 bases from V and 7 bases from J, with 11 bases between. The chain is built from TRBV4-1 and TRBJ2-3, with D maybe TRBD2 (7 bases). The receptor was derived from a woman under 30 with HIV. Material: unsorted PBMCs, obtained at the start of antiretroviral therapy, before treatment. The CDR3 protein is CASSQEGGGHTQYF. CDR3 nucleotide sequence: TGCGCCAGCAGCCAAGAAGGGGGAGGGCATACGCAGTATTTT.